Below, 6 T cell receptor beta chains from the same sample are listed, as sequenced in a study of T and B cells in COVID-19 patients. TRB rearrangements were amplified by multiplex PCR with BIOMED2 TRB-A/B primers. TCRdb used MiXCR to reprocess the multiplex PCR reads, holding one entry per CDR3 protein. The sample contains 20,000 to 25,000 distinct CDR3 sequences, around 30% of which appear only once. Blood genomic DNA input for TRB amplification was about 240-550 ng. Sample: blood. The receptor source for this set is a human donor who had recovered from COVID-19.

J is TRBJ2-7 and V is TRBV5-4; 9 nucleotides match TRBD2. The CDR3 runs 15 residues. The V segment lost 9 bases and the J segment 6 bases; nucleotides outside the gene matches: 16. Germline V CDR1 and CDR2: SGHNT, YYREEE (reference sequence). CDR3 in amino acids: CAIDGGAGGPGEQYF. In nucleotides, the CDR3 is TGTGCCATCGACGGGGGCGCGGGGGGGCCGGGCGAGCAGTACTTC. The full variable domain, with the rest looked up from reference TRBV5-4 and TRBJ2-7, is ETGVTQSPTHLIKTRGQQVTLRCSSQSGHNTVSWYQQALGQGPQFIFQYYREEENGRGNFPPRFSGLQFPNYSSELNVNALELDDSALYLCAIDGGAGGPGEQYFGPGTRLTVT.

This clonotype was counted a few times. V is TRBV5-1 and J is TRBJ2-3; D ambiguous. Germline values: CDR1 SGHRS, CDR2 YFSETQ. The CDR3 is made up of 14 amino acids. Trimming removed 2 bases at V and 0 bases at J, with 7 bases between. Written as DNA, the CDR3 is TGCGCCAGCAGCTTAAGCGTTAGCACAGATACGCAGTATTTT. It specifies CASSLSVSTDTQYF.

This clonotype is labeled medium-sized. The CDR3 is CASSPTGTGANVLTF. CDR3 DNA sequence: TGTGCCAGTTCCCCTACGGGCACCGGGGCCAACGTCCTGACTTTC. The chain uses TRBV19 and TRBJ2-6; D not certain. Trimming pared 8 bases from V and 4 bases from J, leaving 15 bases between. CDR3 length: 15 residues. Germline-derived CDR1 and CDR2 are LNHDA and SQIVND (reference sequence).

This clonotype was counted only a few times. The V and J genes are TRBV30 and TRBJ2-3; TRBD1 is a possible D gene (5 bases). Germline V gene sequence: CDR1 GTSNPN, CDR2 SVGIG (reference sequence). This CDR3 is 14 amino acids long. Trimming cost V 2 bases and J 5 bases, with 14 bases left between them. The CDR3 sequence is CAWSKGVGEDTQYF. As DNA, the CDR3 is TGTGCCTGGAGTAAAGGGGTGGGTGAAGATACGCAGTATTTT.

This clonotype ranks as medium-sized. The chain links TRBV13 to TRBJ2-3, with D perhaps assigned TRBD1 or TRBD2 (6 bases each). CDR1 is PRHDT and CDR2 is FYEKMQ in the germline V gene (reference sequence). This CDR3 spans 14 amino acids. Between the trimmed V and J ends, which lost 5 bases and 3 bases, there was a span of 12 bases. CDR3 DNA sequence: TGTGCCAGCAGCCTAAGGAGGGGGACAGATACGCAGTATTTT. Amino acids: CASSLRRGTDTQYF.

About this clonotype: The junction departs from the called germline gene at one end, perhaps through a read error. This chain links TRBV7-6 with TRBJ1-6; D not certain. Germline CDR1 is SGHVS and CDR2 is FNYEAQ. This CDR3 region has 13 residues. The CDR3 region is CASNPGSNPPLHF. The CDR3 DNA sequence: TGTGCCAGCAACCCGGGTAGTAATCCACCCCTCCACTTT.